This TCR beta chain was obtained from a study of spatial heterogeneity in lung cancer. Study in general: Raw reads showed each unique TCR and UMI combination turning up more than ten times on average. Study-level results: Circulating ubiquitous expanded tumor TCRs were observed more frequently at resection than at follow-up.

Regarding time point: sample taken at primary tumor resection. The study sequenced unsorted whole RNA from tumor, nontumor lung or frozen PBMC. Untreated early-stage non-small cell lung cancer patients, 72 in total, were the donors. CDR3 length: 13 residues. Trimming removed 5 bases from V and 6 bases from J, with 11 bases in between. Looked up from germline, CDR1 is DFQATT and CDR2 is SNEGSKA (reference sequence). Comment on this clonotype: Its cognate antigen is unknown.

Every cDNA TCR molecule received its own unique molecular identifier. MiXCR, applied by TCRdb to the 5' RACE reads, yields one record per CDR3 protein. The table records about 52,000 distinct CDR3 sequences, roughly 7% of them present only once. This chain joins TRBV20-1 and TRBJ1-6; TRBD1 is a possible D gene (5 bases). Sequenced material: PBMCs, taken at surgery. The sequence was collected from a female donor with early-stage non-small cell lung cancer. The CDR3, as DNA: TGCAGTGCTCCGGACATCGTTAATTCACCCCTCCACTTT. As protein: CSAPDIVNSPLHF.